The 28 T cell receptor beta chains below come from one sample, sequenced in a study of T cells after yellow fever vaccination. MiXCR was run by TCRdb on the 5' RACE reads, yielding one entry per CDR3 protein. The sample records around 550,000 distinct CDR3 sequences, 15% to 20% being singletons. The sequencing used PBMCs, collected 15 days after the yellow fever booster vaccination. These receptors all come from a man aged 30 to 45 who received the YFV17D yellow fever vaccine.

The gene calls are TRBV6-2 or TRBV6-3 and TRBJ2-3; 8 positions match TRBD2. Germline assignment: CDR1 MNHEY and CDR2 SVGEGT. The CDR3 length is 17 residues. Unmatched junction bases numbered 16, after V lost 7 bases and J lost 4 bases. The CDR3 here is CASIQGLGSPKADTQYF. CDR3 in DNA: TGTGCCAGCATCCAGGGACTAGGAAGTCCCAAAGCAGATACGCAGTATTTT.

This rearrangement joins TRBV5-1 to TRBJ2-3, with 8 positions matching TRBD2. The CDR3 is made up of 14 amino acids. V lost 6 bases, J lost 1 base, and 4 bases stayed unmatched. CDR1 is SGHRS and CDR2 is YFSETQ in the germline V gene. CDR3 nucleotide sequence: TGCGCCAGCATTCCACTAGCGGGCACAGATACGCAGTATTTT. Its translation is CASIPLAGTDTQYF. The variable domain in full, completed from reference TRBV5-1 and TRBJ2-3, reads KAGVTQTPRYLIKTRGQQVTLSCSPISGHRSVSWYQQTPGQGLQFLFEYFSETQRNKGNFPGRFSGRQFSNSRSEMNVSTLELGDSALYLCASIPLAGTDTQYFGPGTRLTVL.

The chain employs TRBV7-9 and TRBJ2-2, with unresolved D. Germline V gives CDR1 SEHNR, CDR2 FQNEAQ (reference sequence). The V gene lost 4 bases and the J gene lost 4 bases, with 7 bases spanning the gap. The CDR3 runs 13 residues. CDR3 in DNA: TGTGCCAGCAGCTCCTATGCCACCGGGGAGCTGTTTTTT. This translates into CASSSYATGELFF. Together with reference TRBV7-9 and TRBJ2-2, the CDR3 gives the full variable domain: DTGVSQNPRHKITKRGQNVTFRCDPISEHNRLYWYRQTLGQGPEFLTYFQNEAQLEKSRLLSDRFSAERPKGSFSTLEIQRTEQGDSAMYLCASSSYATGELFFGEGSRLTVL.

This clonotype turned up a few times. This chain uses TRBV20-1 with TRBJ2-3; D uncertain. From germline, CDR1 is DFQATT and CDR2 SNEGSKA (reference sequence). Deletions cut 8 bases from V and 5 bases from J, with 11 bases between. There are 11 residues in the CDR3. The CDR3 DNA is TGCAGTTCCCATATAGGAGATACGCAGTATTTT. Its translation is CSSHIGDTQYF.

The rearrangement joins TRBV6-6 to TRBJ1-6; no clear D gene. Germline-derived CDR1 and CDR2 are MNHNY and SVGAGI (reference sequence). Trimming left V 7 bases short and J 11 bases short, with 15 bases between. This CDR3 comprises 13 residues. DNA for the CDR3: TGTGCCAGCAAAACGGGAGTGGCGACACCCCTCCACTTT. Its protein product is CASKTGVATPLHF.

The V gene is TRBV3-1, the J gene TRBJ1-2; D is possibly TRBD1 (5 bases). Trimming took off 0 bases at V and 8 bases at J, with 19 bases between the two ends. The CDR3 consists of 16 residues. Germline-derived CDR1 and CDR2 are LGHDT and YNNKEL (reference sequence). This CDR3 reads CASSQDWAQGFGGYTF. The CDR3 bases are TGTGCCAGCAGCCAAGATTGGGCGCAGGGATTTGGCGGCTACACCTTC.

The J gene is TRBJ2-1, the V gene TRBV7-9; D gene ambiguous. Trimming took off 0 bases at V and 4 bases at J, with 10 bases between the two ends. The length of the CDR3 is 15 residues. Looked up from germline, CDR1 is SEHNR and CDR2 is FQNEAQ (reference sequence). The CDR3: CASSLADVLYNEQFF. The DNA for the CDR3 is TGTGCCAGCAGCTTAGCGGACGTCCTGTACAATGAGCAGTTCTTC.

This clonotype was observed a few times. The chain is built from TRBV5-1 and TRBJ2-2; TRBD1 is a possible D gene (5 bases). V was shortened by 0 bases and J by 0 bases, with 21 bases between the two germline ends. CDR1 is SGHRS and CDR2 is YFSETQ in the germline V gene. CDR3 size: 20 residues. The CDR3 sequence is CASSLANGLGALTNTGELFF. CDR3 bases: TGCGCCAGCAGCTTGGCCAATGGGCTAGGGGCCCTAACGAACACCGGGGAGCTGTTTTTT.

In its sample, this clonotype was seen many times. V and J are TRBV7-2 and TRBJ2-7; D might be TRBD2 (5 bases). Germline V gene lookup returns CDR1 SGHTA and CDR2 FQGNSA. Trimming removed 2 bases at V and 0 bases at J, with 8 bases between. The CDR3 length is 14 residues. CDR3 bases: TGTGCCAGCAGCTTAAATGGAGGCTCCTACGAGCAGTACTTC. This sequence encodes CASSLNGGSYEQYF. The whole variable domain, filled in from reference TRBV7-2 and TRBJ2-7, reads GAGVSQSPSNKVTEKGKDVELRCDPISGHTALYWYRQSLGQGLEFLIYFQGNSAPDKSGLPSDRFSAERTGGSVSTLTIQRTQQEDSAVYLCASSLNGGSYEQYFGPGTRLTVT.

The chain recombines TRBV20-1 with TRBJ2-5, with 13 positions matching TRBD2. The CDR3 consists of 15 residues. The V segment lost 4 bases and the J segment 0 bases; nucleotides outside the gene matches: 2. Germline-derived CDR1 and CDR2 are DFQATT and SNEGSKA (reference sequence). The DNA for the CDR3 is TGCAGTGCTAACGGACTAGCGGGAGACCAAGAGACCCAGTACTTC. Protein product: CSANGLAGDQETQYF.

This chain connects TRBV7-2 to TRBJ2-1; weak D call: TRBD2 (6 bases). The CDR3 runs 17 residues. The V end lost 1 base, the J end lost 4 bases, and 17 bases lay between the germline ends. Germline-derived CDR1 and CDR2 are SGHTA and FQGNSA. The CDR3 sequence is CASSLERWLARYNEQFF. As DNA, the CDR3 is TGTGCCAGCAGCTTAGAGCGTTGGCTAGCGAGATACAATGAGCAGTTCTTC.

This clonotype was seen repeatedly, ten times or more. The chain couples TRBV5-1 to TRBJ2-2; unclear D gene. The V end was cut by 4 bases, the J end by 5 bases, with 3 bases between. Germline V gene sequence: CDR1 SGHRS, CDR2 YFSETQ. This CDR3 contains 11 residues. The CDR3 bases are TGCGCCAGCAGCCAGACCGGGGAGCTGTTTTTT. Its translation is CASSQTGELFF.

The V and J genes are TRBV7-8 and TRBJ2-7; D possibly uses TRBD1 or TRBD2 (6 bases each). From germline, CDR1 is SGHVS and CDR2 FQNEAQ. This CDR3 is built from 16 residues. V dropped 1 base and J dropped 0 bases, with 13 bases sitting between them. The CDR3 DNA reads as TGTGCCAGCAGCTTAGGGGTCGGGGGCAGCTCCTACGAGCAGTACTTC. It translates to CASSLGVGGSSYEQYF.

This clonotype came up a few times. The genes are TRBV20-1 and TRBJ2-1; D ambiguous. Trimming removed 3 bases from V and 4 bases from J, with 10 bases in between. Germline V gives CDR1 DFQATT, CDR2 SNEGSKA (reference sequence). The CDR3 is made up of 13 amino acids. The DNA for the CDR3 is TGCAGTGCTAGTGTCCCCAGGTACAATGAGCAGTTCTTC. Translating it yields CSASVPRYNEQFF.

V usage is TRBV5-8 and J usage is TRBJ1-3; D unresolved. The germline gives CDR1 SGHTS, CDR2 YDEGEE. The V end lost 4 bases, the J end lost 0 bases, and 11 bases lay between the germline ends. The CDR3 has 15 amino acids. As DNA, the CDR3 is TGTGCCAGCAGCCTACGTCTGAGCTCTGGAAACACCATATATTTT. Translated, it gives CASSLRLSSGNTIYF.

The chain links TRBV29-1 to TRBJ2-2, with D hard to call. The germline CDR1 and CDR2 sequences are SQVTM and ANQGSEA. This CDR3 is built from 13 residues. V was clipped by 6 bases and J by 8 bases, with 16 bases between them. Here the CDR3 DNA reads TGCAGCGTGGAGCCCGTGGGTTCGGGGGAGCTGTTTTTT. Translation gives CSVEPVGSGELFF.

This clonotype was picked up a small number of times. The chain employs TRBV6-1 and TRBJ2-3; no firm D call. Germline V lookup: CDR1 MNHNS, CDR2 SASEGT. V dropped 5 bases and J dropped 3 bases, with 12 bases sitting between them. The CDR3 has 14 residues. Here the CDR3 DNA reads TGTGCCAGCAGTACCCAGAGAGCGACAGATACGCAGTATTTT. As protein: CASSTQRATDTQYF.

This chain uses TRBV16 with TRBJ2-7, with D perhaps TRBD2 (7 bases). Trimming shortened V by 4 bases and J by 2 bases, and 15 bases separated the two germline ends. From germline, CDR1 is KGHSY and CDR2 FQNENV. The CDR3 runs to 15 residues. DNA of the CDR3: TGTGCCAGCAGCCCCTGGGGGGGCTTAACCTACGAGCAGTACTTC. Amino acids: CASSPWGGLTYEQYF. Combining the CDR3 with reference TRBV16 and TRBJ2-7 gives the whole variable domain GEEVAQTPKHLVRGEGQKAKLYCAPIKGHSYVFWYQQVLKNEFKFLISFQNENVFDETGMPKERFSAKCLPNSPCSLEIQATKLEDSAVYFCASSPWGGLTYEQYFGPGTRLTVT.

This clonotype has only a few counts. The chain uses TRBV3-1 and TRBJ2-7, with D perhaps matching TRBD2 (6 bases). CDR1 and CDR2 (germline): LGHDT, YNNKEL (reference sequence). This CDR3 has 16 residues. Trimming shortened V by 0 bases and J by 7 bases, and 19 bases separated the two germline ends. This CDR3 is CASSQEHPGTQREQYF. In nucleotides, the CDR3 is TGTGCCAGCAGCCAAGAACACCCCGGGACTCAACGGGAGCAGTACTTC.

This clonotype was counted many times. The chain uses TRBV2 and TRBJ2-3, with 7 bases that match TRBD1. The CDR3 is 14 residues long. Losses at the gene ends were 6 bases for V and 3 bases for J; bases not matched to a gene: 6. Per the germline V gene, CDR1 is SNHLY and CDR2 is FYNNEI. The CDR3 is CASRTGIWTDTQYF. In nucleotides, the CDR3 is TGTGCCAGCAGGACAGGGATTTGGACAGATACGCAGTATTTT. Complete variable domain (other parts from reference TRBV2 and TRBJ2-3): EPEVTQTPSHQVTQMGQEVILRCVPISNHLYFYWYRQILGQKVEFLVSFYNNEISEKSEIFDDQFSVERPDGSNFTLKIRSTKLEDSAMYFCASRTGIWTDTQYFGPGTRLTVL.

This clonotype was seen only a few times. The CDR3 coding sequence is TGCAGTGCTAGAGCTCCCGGGACTAGCTATGGGAATGAGCAGTTCTTC. Residues: CSARAPGTSYGNEQFF. V and J are TRBV20-1 and TRBJ2-1, with TRBD2 identical over 9 bases. The V gene's germline CDR1 is DFQATT and CDR2 SNEGSKA (reference sequence). With 1 base clipped from V and 7 bases from J, the junction kept 11 bases outside the gene matches. The CDR3 loop spans 16 amino acids.

This clonotype has only a few counts. The chain links TRBV20-1 to TRBJ2-7; TRBD2 aligns across 8 bases. After removal of 2 bases from V and 4 bases from J, the junction contained 7 bases not matched to a gene. Germline loops: CDR1 DFQATT, CDR2 SNEGSKA (reference sequence). The CDR3 runs to 14 residues. CDR3 bases: TGCAGTGCTAGAAACGGGACTAGTGGTTACGAGCAGTACTTC. As protein: CSARNGTSGYEQYF.

V and J are TRBV18 and TRBJ1-5; 7 positions match TRBD1. CDR3 size: 15 residues. Looked up from germline, CDR1 is KGHSH and CDR2 is LQKENI. Trimming at V came to 0 bases and at J to 8 bases, leaving 7 bases not matched to a gene. The CDR3 region is CASSPPDRAAEPQHF. CDR3 nucleotides: TGTGCCAGCTCACCACCAGACAGGGCGGCAGAGCCCCAGCATTTT.

This clonotype was seen a handful of times. J is TRBJ2-7 and V is TRBV20-1, with 8 bases fitting TRBD2. V shed 1 base, J shed 3 bases, and the junction held 8 bases outside the gene matches. The CDR3 loop spans 15 amino acids. CDR1 and CDR2 (germline): DFQATT, SNEGSKA (reference sequence). The CDR3 loop is CSARGPTSAYYEQYF. The CDR3 DNA sequence: TGCAGTGCTAGAGGTCCGACTAGCGCTTACTACGAGCAGTACTTC.

This clonotype occurred a few times. The V and J genes are TRBV7-8 and TRBJ1-5; D might be TRBD1 (5 bases). Germline V gene lookup returns CDR1 SGHVS and CDR2 FQNEAQ. The CDR3 sequence is 14 residues long. V shed 2 bases and J shed 1 base, with 6 bases lying between them. The chain's CDR3 is CASSLRQSNQPQHF. The CDR3 DNA is TGTGCCAGCAGCTTACGACAGAGCAATCAGCCCCAGCATTTT.

The chain joins TRBV19 to TRBJ2-1; the match to TRBD2 covers 7 bases. The germline CDR1 and CDR2 sequences are LNHDA and SQIVND (reference sequence). V gave up 3 bases and J gave up 2 bases; unmatched junction bases: 4. The CDR3 extends over 15 amino acids. The CDR3 loop is CASSITREPYNEQFF. The CDR3 region has the DNA TGTGCCAGTAGTATCACGCGGGAGCCCTACAATGAGCAGTTCTTC.

The table lists this clonotype with many counts. The chain couples TRBV5-1 to TRBJ2-1; a possible D gene is TRBD2 (5 bases). The V gene lost 4 bases and the J gene lost 5 bases, with 19 bases spanning the gap. Germline V gene data show CDR1 as SGHRS and CDR2 as YFSETQ. The CDR3 covers 16 residues. In DNA form, the CDR3 reads TGCGCCAGCAGCCCGCGGGCTAAGGTCAGTCACAATGAGCAGTTCTTC. Encoded protein: CASSPRAKVSHNEQFF.

The chain links TRBV4-2 to TRBJ2-3; a possible D gene is TRBD2 (6 bases). Deletions cut 0 bases from V and 4 bases from J, with 14 bases between. The CDR3 is 16 amino acids. The germline gives CDR1 LGHNA, CDR2 YNFKEQ. CDR3 in DNA: TGTGCCAGCAGCCAAGAGGGGGGAGGAAGGTCAGATACGCAGTATTTT. Amino acid sequence: CASSQEGGGRSDTQYF.